The clone carrying this T cell receptor beta chain has more than one count but fewer than ten. Its target is unknown. This entry belongs to a study of beta chain features in type 1 diabetes. General study points: Shortening that was moderate but significant affected the TCRB CDR3s of Type 1 diabetes patients in all four CD4+ subsets.

Roughly 110 mL of blood, on average, came from one heparinised draw per donor. Sorted CD4+ subsets: naive, central memory, regulatory, stem cell-like memory (CD45RO/CCR7/CD25/CD127/CD95/CD27 panel). What was sequenced were expressed TCRB transcripts, since all of the isolated RNA had been reverse transcribed. TCRdb keeps only in-frame clones here, not all; method: immunoSEQ multiplex PCR. The table has 150,000 to 200,000 clones, approximately 8.1% seen once. This CDR3 contains 15 residues. CDR1 and CDR2 (germline): MDHEN, SYDVKM. V lost 6 bases to trimming and J lost 4 bases; unmatched junction nucleotides: 4.

V gene TRBV28 combines with J gene TRBJ2-1, with 12 bases identical to TRBD2. The receptor comes from a young man with type 1 diabetes. The sample comprised central memory CD4+ T cells from blood. The CDR3 region has the DNA TGTGCCAGCAGCCCAGGACTAGCGGGGTACAATGAGCAGTTCTTC. It is translated as CASSPGLAGYNEQFF. The full variable domain, its missing parts supplied by reference TRBV28 and TRBJ2-1, is DVKVTQSSRYLVKRTGEKVFLECVQDMDHENMFWYRQDPGLGLRLIYFSYDVKMKEKGDIPEGYSVSREKKERFSLILESASTNQTSMYLCASSPGLAGYNEQFFGPGTRLTVL.